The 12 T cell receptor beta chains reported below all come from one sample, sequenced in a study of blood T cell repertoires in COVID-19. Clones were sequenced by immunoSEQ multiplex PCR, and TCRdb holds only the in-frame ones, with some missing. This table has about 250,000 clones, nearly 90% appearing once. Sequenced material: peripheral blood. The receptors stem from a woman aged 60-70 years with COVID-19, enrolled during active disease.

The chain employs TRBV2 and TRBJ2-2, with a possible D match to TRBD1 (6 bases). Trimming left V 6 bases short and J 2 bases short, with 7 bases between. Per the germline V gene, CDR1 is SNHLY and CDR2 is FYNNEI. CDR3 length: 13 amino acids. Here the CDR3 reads CASRGHNTGELFF. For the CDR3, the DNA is TGTGCCAGCAGGGGACACAACACCGGGGAGCTGTTTTTT.

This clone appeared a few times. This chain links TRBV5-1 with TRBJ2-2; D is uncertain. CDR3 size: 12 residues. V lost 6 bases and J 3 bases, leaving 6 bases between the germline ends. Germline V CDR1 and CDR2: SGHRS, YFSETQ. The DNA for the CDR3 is TGCGCCAGCACCCGGGACACCGGGGAGCTGTTTTTT. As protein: CASTRDTGELFF.

CDR3 DNA: TGTGCCAGCACCCCCCAAGACACATTGAACACTGAAGCTTTCTTT. Residues: CASTPQDTLNTEAFF. The genes are TRBV6-6 and TRBJ1-1; no definite D call. CDR3 length: 15 amino acids. Germline CDR1 and CDR2: MNHNY and SVGAGI (reference sequence). The V gene lost 7 bases and the J gene lost 0 bases, with 15 bases spanning the gap.

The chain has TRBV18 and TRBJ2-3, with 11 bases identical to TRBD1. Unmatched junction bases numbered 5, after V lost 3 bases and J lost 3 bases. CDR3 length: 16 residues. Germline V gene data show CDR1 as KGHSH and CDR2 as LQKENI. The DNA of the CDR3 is TGTGCCAGCTCACCCCGGACAGGGGGCGGAACAGATACGCAGTATTTT. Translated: CASSPRTGGGTDTQYF.

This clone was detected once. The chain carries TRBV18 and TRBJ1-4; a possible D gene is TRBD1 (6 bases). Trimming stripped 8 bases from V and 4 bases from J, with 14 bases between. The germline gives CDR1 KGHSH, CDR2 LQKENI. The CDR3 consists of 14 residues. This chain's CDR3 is CASMVDSLNEKLFF. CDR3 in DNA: TGTGCCAGCATGGTGGACAGTCTTAATGAAAAACTGTTTTTT.

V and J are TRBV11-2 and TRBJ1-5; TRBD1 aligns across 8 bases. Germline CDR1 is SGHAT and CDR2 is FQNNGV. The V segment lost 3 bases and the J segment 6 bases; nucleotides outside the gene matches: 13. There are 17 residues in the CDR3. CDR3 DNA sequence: TGTGCCAGCAGCTTTAGTGGGGGTGGACAGGGAAGTCAGCCCCAGCATTTT. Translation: CASSFSGGGQGSQPQHF.

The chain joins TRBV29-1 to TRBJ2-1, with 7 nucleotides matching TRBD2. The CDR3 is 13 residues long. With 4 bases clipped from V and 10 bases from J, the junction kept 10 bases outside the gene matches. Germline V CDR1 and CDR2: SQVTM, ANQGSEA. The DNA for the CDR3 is TGCAGCGTTGGACTCGCGGGGGTGGGGGAGCAGTTCTTC. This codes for CSVGLAGVGEQFF.

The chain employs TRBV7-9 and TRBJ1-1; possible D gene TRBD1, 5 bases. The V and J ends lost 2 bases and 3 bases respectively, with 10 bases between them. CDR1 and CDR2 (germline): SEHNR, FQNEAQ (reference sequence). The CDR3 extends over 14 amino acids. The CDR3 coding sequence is TGTGCCAGCAGCTTATTATCGGGGGACACTGAAGCTTTCTTT. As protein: CASSLLSGDTEAFF.

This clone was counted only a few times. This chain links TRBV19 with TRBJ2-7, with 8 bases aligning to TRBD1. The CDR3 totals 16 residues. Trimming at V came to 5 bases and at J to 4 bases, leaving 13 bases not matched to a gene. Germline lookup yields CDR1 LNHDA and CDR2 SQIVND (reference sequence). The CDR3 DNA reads TGTGCCAGTAGTGCTCCTCGTTCAGGGGGCTCATACGAGCAGTACTTC. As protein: CASSAPRSGGSYEQYF.

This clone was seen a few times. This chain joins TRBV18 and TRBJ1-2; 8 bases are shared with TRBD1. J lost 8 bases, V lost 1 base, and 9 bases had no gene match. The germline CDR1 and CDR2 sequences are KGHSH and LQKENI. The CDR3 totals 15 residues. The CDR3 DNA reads TGTGCCAGCTCACCACAGGACAGGGCTTGGAAGGGCTACACCTTC. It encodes CASSPQDRAWKGYTF. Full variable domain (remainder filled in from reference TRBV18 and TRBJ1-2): NAGVMQNPRHLVRRRGQEARLRCSPMKGHSHVYWYRQLPEEGLKFMVYLQKENIIDESGMPKERFSAEFPKEGPSILRIQQVVRGDSAAYFCASSPQDRAWKGYTFGSGTRLTVV.

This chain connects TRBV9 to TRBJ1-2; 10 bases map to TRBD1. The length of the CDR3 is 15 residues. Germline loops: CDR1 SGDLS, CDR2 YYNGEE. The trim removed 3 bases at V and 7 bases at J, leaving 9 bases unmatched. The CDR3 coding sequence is TGTGCCAGCAGCGAGCGACAGGGGGCTGATTCTGGCTACACCTTC. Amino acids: CASSERQGADSGYTF.

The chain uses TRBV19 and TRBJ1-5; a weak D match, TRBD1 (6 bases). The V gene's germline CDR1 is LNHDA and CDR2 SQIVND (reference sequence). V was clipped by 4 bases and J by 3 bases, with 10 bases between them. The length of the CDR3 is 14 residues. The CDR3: CASSSTGYNQPQHF. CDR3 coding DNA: TGTGCCAGTAGTAGTACAGGGTACAATCAGCCCCAGCATTTT.